Below are 19 T cell receptor beta chains sequenced from a single sample in a study of T cell responses to AZD1222 COVID-19 vaccine. TCRdb's table, derived via immunoSEQ multiplex PCR, lists solely in-frame clones and lacks some. This sample has around 150,000 clones, with more than 70% found just once. The sequencing here drew on peripheral blood, taken on day 0 of AZD1222 vaccination. The receptors were sampled from an adult in good health.

The chain couples TRBV3-1 (or the pseudogene TRBV3-2) to TRBJ2-7; no firm D call. The V and J ends lost 2 bases and 0 bases respectively, with 8 bases between them. CDR3 size: 14 residues. CDR1 and CDR2 from the germline V gene are LGHDT and YNNKEL (reference sequence). This chain's CDR3 is CASSQFQASYEQYF. The CDR3 DNA is TGTGCCAGCAGCCAATTTCAGGCCTCCTACGAGCAGTACTTC.

As for this clone: An end of the junction does not agree with germline; a read error may underlie this. The V gene is TRBV10-3, the J gene TRBJ2-7; D is undetermined. CDR1 ENHRY and CDR2 SYGVKD come from the germline V gene. The length of the CDR3 is 14 residues. For the CDR3, the DNA is TGTGCCATCAGAAGCTGGCGCCCCTCCGACGAGCAGTACTTC. Translation gives CAIRSWRPSDEQYF.

This chain joins TRBV27 and TRBJ2-3, with TRBD1 matching 9 bases. The germline V gene encodes CDR1 MNHEY and CDR2 SMNVEV (reference sequence). This CDR3 spans 16 amino acids. With 5 bases clipped from V and 2 bases from J, the junction kept 8 bases outside the gene matches. The CDR3 is CASSPRDRAYTDTQYF. The CDR3, as DNA: TGTGCCAGCAGTCCCCGGGACAGGGCATACACAGATACGCAGTATTTT.

The chain is built from TRBV6-5 and TRBJ2-7, with 7 bases that match TRBD1. From germline, CDR1 is MNHEY and CDR2 SVGAGI. The CDR3 sequence is 14 residues long. J lost 3 bases, V lost 4 bases, and 6 bases had no gene match. CDR3 nucleotides: TGTGCCAGCAGTTCGACAGGGCTAGGCTACGAGCAGTACTTC. It yields the protein CASSSTGLGYEQYF.

This rearrangement joins TRBV30 to TRBJ1-2, with D perhaps matching TRBD1 (6 bases). Trimming took 7 bases from V and 2 from J, leaving 14 bases between them. This CDR3 has 13 amino acids. Per germline, CDR1 GTSNPN and CDR2 SVGIG (reference sequence). CDR3 in amino acids: CALRGRGNYGYTF. DNA of the CDR3: TGTGCCTTAAGAGGCAGGGGCAACTATGGCTACACCTTC. Variable domain in full (rest from reference TRBV30 and TRBJ1-2): SQTIHQWPATLVQPVGSPLSLECTVEGTSNPNLYWYRQAAGRGLQLLFYSVGIGQISSEVPQNLSASRPQDRQFILSSKKLLLSDSGFYLCALRGRGNYGYTFGSGTRLTVV.

The V and J genes are TRBV19 and TRBJ2-1; the match to TRBD2 covers 11 bases. The ends lost 7 bases at V and 1 base at J; junction bases unmatched: 6. Germline V gene data show CDR1 as LNHDA and CDR2 as SQIVND (reference sequence). The CDR3 runs to 16 residues. This CDR3 reads CASKGGTSGSYNEQFF. DNA of the CDR3: TGTGCCAGTAAGGGCGGGACTAGCGGTTCCTACAATGAGCAGTTCTTC.

The genes are TRBV9 and TRBJ2-2; tentatively, D is TRBD1 or TRBD2 (6 bases each). Deletions cut 0 bases from V and 0 bases from J, with 12 bases between. CDR1 and CDR2 from the germline V gene are SGDLS and YYNGEE. The CDR3 is 17 amino acids. The CDR3 loop reads CASSVGRGATNTGELFF. In DNA, the CDR3 is TGTGCCAGCAGCGTAGGGAGGGGGGCAACGAACACCGGGGAGCTGTTTTTT.

The CDR3 region has the DNA TGTGCCAGCCTGGGGGTAAGTGAAGCTTTCTTT. Its protein product is CASLGVSEAFF. The chain combines TRBV25-1 with TRBJ1-1; possible D gene TRBD1, 5 bases. V lost 8 bases and J 7 bases, leaving 11 bases between the germline ends. Germline CDR1 and CDR2: MGHDK and SYGVNS. The CDR3 contains 11 residues.

The chain is built from TRBV5-1 and TRBJ1-1; perhaps TRBD1 as D (5 bases). The V gene lost 5 bases and the J gene lost 1 base, with 12 bases spanning the gap. The CDR3 spans 14 residues. Per the germline V gene, CDR1 is SGHRS and CDR2 is YFSETQ. CDR3 in amino acids: CASSMGRGNTEAFF. CDR3 DNA: TGCGCCAGCAGTATGGGGCGCGGGAACACTGAAGCTTTCTTT.

The rearrangement links TRBV19 to TRBJ2-1; TRBD2 matches at 7 bases. Trimming took 1 base from V and 8 from J; bases not matched to a gene: 5. The CDR3 has 14 amino acids. Germline V gene sequence: CDR1 LNHDA, CDR2 SQIVND (reference sequence). The CDR3 DNA is TGTGCCAGTAGTATAGGGGCAGGGAGGGATGAGCAGTTCTTC. It specifies CASSIGAGRDEQFF.

Notes on this clone: The same CDR3 can be traced to other DNA sequences in this sample. The V call is TRBV30, the J call TRBJ1-4; 7 bases align to TRBD1. With 2 bases clipped from V and 8 bases from J, the junction kept 5 bases outside the gene matches. CDR1 is GTSNPN, CDR2 SVGIG, per germline (reference sequence). The CDR3 is 13 amino acids. The CDR3 region is CAWSRGRGEKLFF. The CDR3 region has the DNA TGTGCCTGGAGTAGGGGGCGCGGGGAAAAACTGTTTTTT.

The chain has TRBV7-2 and TRBJ2-5; D gene uncertain. Germline V gives CDR1 SGHTA, CDR2 FQGNSA. The CDR3 length is 12 residues. The V end lost 2 bases, the J end lost 3 bases, and 4 bases lay between the germline ends. This chain's CDR3 is CASSLTEETQYF. In nucleotides, the CDR3 is TGTGCCAGCAGCTTAACGGAAGAGACCCAGTACTTC.

V gene TRBV5-1 combines with J gene TRBJ2-7; D is uncertain. With 0 bases removed from V and 6 bases from J, the gap between germline ends came to 7 bases. CDR1 and CDR2 (germline): SGHRS, YFSETQ. This CDR3 has 12 residues. The CDR3 coding sequence is TGCGCCAGCAGCTTGGATGGGGTCGAGCAGTACTTC. It is translated as CASSLDGVEQYF.

The rearrangement uses TRBV6-2 or TRBV6-3 and TRBJ2-2; a possible D gene is TRBD2 (5 bases). The germline gives CDR1 MNHEY, CDR2 SVGEGT. This CDR3 region has 19 residues. V lost 0 bases to trimming and J lost 6 bases, with 23 bases between them. The CDR3 region has the DNA TGTGCCAGCAGTTACTCCCTCGCAGCCCGGAGGCCCGGAGCCGGGGAGCTGTTTTTT. Protein: CASSYSLAARRPGAGELFF.

The chain links TRBV4-2 to TRBJ1-1; no clear D. CDR3 size: 14 residues. V was trimmed by 6 bases and J by 7 bases, leaving 18 bases between them. Per germline, CDR1 LGHNA and CDR2 YNFKEQ. CDR3 DNA: TGTGCCAGCAGTCCATCGGTGAGGGAAGGTGAAGCTTTCTTT. This codes for CASSPSVREGEAFF.

The chain recombines TRBV30 with TRBJ1-2; D is undetermined. Germline CDR1 is GTSNPN and CDR2 is SVGIG (reference sequence). Trimming took 0 bases from V and 7 from J, leaving 9 bases between them. The CDR3 runs to 12 residues. CDR3 sequence reads: CAWSVSPLGYTF. The DNA for the CDR3 is TGTGCCTGGAGTGTAAGCCCCCTTGGCTACACCTTC.

This rearrangement joins TRBV7-9 to TRBJ1-1, with TRBD1 matching 7 bases. In germline, CDR1 is SEHNR, CDR2 FQNEAQ (reference sequence). The CDR3 loop spans 12 amino acids. The V segment lost 5 bases and the J segment 7 bases; nucleotides outside the gene matches: 4. This CDR3 is CASSRTGREAFF. The CDR3 DNA is TGTGCCAGCAGCCGGACAGGACGTGAAGCTTTCTTT. Full variable domain (missing parts from reference TRBV7-9 and TRBJ1-1): DTGVSQNPRHKITKRGQNVTFRCDPISEHNRLYWYRQTLGQGPEFLTYFQNEAQLEKSRLLSDRFSAERPKGSFSTLEIQRTEQGDSAMYLCASSRTGREAFFGQGTRLTVV.

The V and J genes are TRBV5-1 and TRBJ1-1; D is perhaps TRBD1 (5 bases). Between the trimmed V and J ends, which lost 2 bases and 2 bases, there was a span of 13 bases. Germline V gives CDR1 SGHRS, CDR2 YFSETQ. CDR3 length equals 15 residues. CDR3 nucleotide sequence: TGCGCCAGCAGCTTAACAGGAGCACTTAACACTGAAGCTTTCTTT. Translated: CASSLTGALNTEAFF.

The chain employs TRBV9 and TRBJ1-3; no reliable D call. V lost 0 bases and J 0 bases, leaving 7 bases between the germline ends. In germline, CDR1 is SGDLS, CDR2 YYNGEE. The CDR3 covers 15 residues. CDR3 loop: CASSVEPVSGNTIYF. The DNA for the CDR3 is TGTGCCAGCAGCGTAGAACCAGTCTCTGGAAACACCATATATTTT.